The rows below give T cell receptor beta chains drawn from one sample of a study of cytomegalovirus exposure and HLA in healthy donors. Sequencing used immunoSEQ multiplex PCR; TCRdb keeps in-frame clones, though not all of them. This table has fewer than 200,000 clones, 95% to 97% appearing once. The sequencing input was PBMCs. These receptors were collected from a woman under 30 in good health and CMV-seronegative. Both conserved end residues are part of each CDR3. Fields, in order: D gene, J gene, clone size, V gene, CDR3 DNA, CDR3 protein. D genes are given only for firm matches. Size values are once, few and many counts, or a class for expanded clones, and some rows have none.

>-|TRBJ2-7|-|TRBV5-6
TGTGCCAGCAGCTTGAAAGTGGAGGGCTCCTACGAGCAGTACTTC
CASSLKVEGSYEQYF
>TRBD1|TRBJ1-3|-|TRBV6-4
TGTGCCGGGATTACCGGGACAGAAGGAAACACCATATATTTT
CAGITGTEGNTIYF
>-|TRBJ1-1|-|TRBV28
TGTGCCACAACCGAACAGGGTCTTATTACTGAAGCTTTCTTT
CATTEQGLITEAFF
>TRBD2|TRBJ2-1|-|TRBV19
TGTGCCAGTAGTATAGAACTGCTACTTGCGGGGGGATGGAATGAGCAGTTCTTC
CASSIELLLAGGWNEQFF
>-|TRBJ1-1|-|TRBV6-5
TGTGCCAGCAGCCTACAGGGTATGAACACTGAAGCTTTCTTT
CASSLQGMNTEAFF
>-|TRBJ2-5|-|TRBV19
TGTGCCAGTAGTATGCAGGGTGGGGAGACCCAGTACTTC
CASSMQGGETQYF
>-|TRBJ1-6|-|TRBV5-4
TGTGCCAGCAGCTTGAGAGGGTTGAGTCGATCACCCCTCCACTTT
CASSLRGLSRSPLHF
>-|TRBJ1-2|-|TRBV18
TGTGCCAGCTCTCCGAGAGAGTGGTATGGCTACACCTTC
CASSPREWYGYTF
>-|TRBJ1-1|once|TRBV7-9
TGTGCCAGCAGCTTAGACATCCCAGGGAACACTGAAGCTTTCTTT
CASSLDIPGNTEAFF
>TRBD1|TRBJ1-5|-|TRBV19
TGTGCCAGTAGCAATGGGGGACAGGGCAATCAGCCCCAGCATTTT
CASSNGGQGNQPQHF
>-|TRBJ2-2|-|TRBV9
TGTGCCAGCAGCGTCCGAGACAGGAACACCGGGGAGCTGTTTTTT
CASSVRDRNTGELFF
>-|TRBJ2-5|-|TRBV27
TGTGCCAGCAGGCCTACAGGAGGGAAGGGAGAGACCCAGTACTTC
CASRPTGGKGETQYF
>TRBD2|TRBJ2-3|-|TRBV19
TGTGCCAGTAGTATAGGACTAGCGGGGGGCCGCAGATCAAGGTATTTT
CASSIGLAGGRRSRYF
>TRBD1|TRBJ2-5|-|TRBV9
TGTGCCAGCACCCCCCAGGACAGGGTCGAGACCCAGTACTTC
CASTPQDRVETQYF
>-|TRBJ2-1|once|TRBV27
TGTGCCAGCAGTTTACGGGCGGGTAACAATGAGCAGTTCTTC
CASSLRAGNNEQFF
>TRBD2|TRBJ2-7|-|TRBV5-4
TGTGCCAGCTCCTTGGGGGGACGGGGGGGTGCCTACGAGCAGTACTTC
CASSLGGRGGAYEQYF
>TRBD1|TRBJ2-3|-|TRBV16
TGTGCCAGCAGCCTCGGGACAGGGGGCCCAGATACGCAGTATTTT
CASSLGTGGPDTQYF
>-|TRBJ1-4|-|TRBV5-4
TGTGCCAGCAGCCGCGGGAGTAATGAAAAACTGTTTTTT
CASSRGSNEKLFF
>TRBD1|TRBJ2-7|-|TRBV6-6
TGTGCCAGCAGACCCGGGACAGGGACCTACGAGCAGTACTTC
CASRPGTGTYEQYF
>TRBD2|TRBJ2-7|once|TRBV9
TGTGCCAGCAGCTCTCAAAGGACTAGTTCCGAGCAGTACTTC
CASSSQRTSSEQYF
>-|TRBJ1-1|-|TRBV2
TGTGCCAGCAGTGAAGCGCGAACAGGGTACTTT
CASSEARTGYF
>TRBD1|TRBJ1-2|-|TRBV7-9
TGTGCCAGCAGCAAATGGGACAGCTCTAACTATGGCTACACCTTC
CASSKWDSSNYGYTF